This is a list of T cell receptor beta chains from one sample in a study of blood T cell repertoires in COVID-19. The method was immunoSEQ multiplex PCR; TCRdb's version includes in-frame clones alone and lacks a portion of them. The sample lists about 200,000 clones, roughly 91% occurring once. Sequencing was performed on PBMCs or T cells enriched from blood (not recorded which). The receptors come from a young woman with acute COVID-19. CDR3s include the opening cysteine and the closing phenylalanine or tryptophan. The order of the fields is V gene, clone size, J gene, D gene, CDR3 protein, CDR3 DNA. A D gene is named only where the DNA matches it firmly. Expanded clones get a size class; other rows say once, few or many, or leave the size out.

TRBV5-1	once	TRBJ2-3	.	CASSREDTEADTQYF	TGCGCCAGCAGCAGGGAGGACACGGAGGCAGATACGCAGTATTTT
TRBV19	.	TRBJ1-1	.	CATNRVGTNTEAFF	TGTGCCACCAACAGGGTAGGGACGAACACTGAAGCTTTCTTT
TRBV5-1	.	TRBJ1-2	.	CASSLEARDYGYTF	TGCGCCAGCAGCTTGGAGGCGCGGGACTATGGCTACACCTTC
TRBV2	.	TRBJ1-1	.	CASRRLAEEGFF	TGTGCCAGCAGGAGGCTGGCGGAGGAGGGTTTCTTT
TRBV6-2/TRBV6-3	.	TRBJ2-5	TRBD1	CASSPLGTGQETQYF	TGTGCCAGCAGTCCCCTCGGGACAGGCCAAGAGACCCAGTACTTC
TRBV5-1	.	TRBJ1-5	.	CASSLAGSGQPQHF	TGCGCCAGCAGCTTGGCAGGGTCTGGTCAGCCCCAGCATTTT
TRBV6-5	.	TRBJ2-4	TRBD1	CASRPGQGQNIQYF	TGTGCCAGCAGGCCCGGACAGGGCCAAAACATTCAGTACTTC
TRBV28	.	TRBJ2-4	TRBD1	CASSGRQGNDIQYF	TGTGCCAGCAGTGGGCGACAGGGAAACGACATTCAGTACTTC
TRBV15	.	TRBJ1-4	.	CATTQGRDEKLFF	TGTGCCACCACGCAGGGGAGGGATGAAAAACTGTTTTTT
TRBV21-1	.	TRBJ1-5	.	CASSEQTPGGANQPQHF	TGTGCCAGCAGCGAACAAACTCCGGGGGGCGCGAATCAGCCCCAGCATTTT
TRBV7-2	.	TRBJ2-3	TRBD1	CAEGDRGTDTQYF	TGTGCTGAGGGGGACAGGGGCACAGATACGCAGTATTTT
TRBV28	.	TRBJ2-3	.	CASTKPLGGHVSDTQYF	TGTGCCAGCACCAAACCGTTAGGGGGACATGTTTCCGATACGCAGTATTTT
TRBV29-1	.	TRBJ1-1	TRBD1	CSGGQVMNTEAFF	TGCAGCGGGGGACAGGTGATGAACACTGAAGCTTTCTTT
TRBV27	.	TRBJ2-1	.	CANPSRTSSYNEQFF	TGTGCCAACCCCTCTCGTACGAGCTCCTACAATGAGCAGTTCTTC
TRBV29-1	.	TRBJ1-2	.	CSVKEGDYGYTF	TGCAGCGTTAAGGAGGGTGACTATGGCTACACCTTC
TRBV5-6	.	TRBJ2-7	.	CASSPGTPSYEQYF	TGTGCCAGCAGCCCCGGGACTCCCTCCTACGAGCAGTACTTC
TRBV19	.	TRBJ1-5	TRBD1	CASRFNRGSNQPQHF	TGTGCCAGTAGATTTAACAGGGGAAGCAATCAGCCCCAGCATTTT
TRBV7-3	.	TRBJ1-2	.	CASSSIRVSNYGYTF	TGTGCCAGCAGCTCCATCAGGGTTTCTAACTATGGCTACACCTTC
TRBV6-2/TRBV6-3	many	TRBJ2-5	TRBD1	CASSGGQGAVQETQYF	TGTGCCAGCAGTGGTGGACAGGGGGCAGTTCAAGAGACCCAGTACTTC
TRBV29-1	.	TRBJ1-2	TRBD1	CSVDMGQGAKGYTF	TGCAGCGTTGATATGGGACAGGGGGCGAAAGGCTACACCTTC
TRBV5-4	.	TRBJ2-7	TRBD2	CASSLEGLAYEQYF	TGTGCCAGCAGCTTGGAAGGACTAGCATACGAGCAGTACTTC
TRBV7-2	once	TRBJ2-1	TRBD1	CASSLRTGGRYNEQFF	TGTGCCAGCAGCTTAAGGACAGGGGGCCGTTACAATGAGCAGTTCTTC
TRBV4-3	.	TRBJ1-4	.	CASSQDYTRGENEKLFF	TGCGCCAGCAGCCAAGATTATACCCGGGGGGAAAATGAAAAACTGTTTTTT
TRBV9	.	TRBJ2-7	TRBD1	CASSVGGRTGESHEQYF	TGTGCCAGCAGCGTAGGAGGTCGGACAGGGGAGAGCCACGAGCAGTACTTC
TRBV6-5	.	TRBJ1-2	TRBD1	CASTKGQGYGYTF	TGTGCCAGCACCAAAGGACAGGGCTATGGCTACACCTTC
TRBV30	.	TRBJ1-1	.	CAWTPDRLLNTEAFF	TGTGCCTGGACCCCGGACAGACTTTTGAACACTGAAGCTTTCTTT
TRBV7-9	.	TRBJ2-7	TRBD2	CASSHGLAGGFSYEQYF	TGTGCCAGCAGCCACGGACTAGCGGGGGGTTTCTCCTACGAGCAGTACTTC
TRBV3-1/TRBV3-2	.	TRBJ1-5	.	CASSQVGGDQPQHF	TGTGCCAGCAGCCAAGTAGGCGGGGATCAGCCCCAGCATTTT
TRBV4-1	.	TRBJ2-7	TRBD1	CASRPGQGGEQYF	TGCGCCAGCAGGCCGGGACAGGGCGGCGAGCAGTACTTC
TRBV9	.	TRBJ2-1	.	CASSAGGKSEQFF	TGTGCCAGCAGCGCAGGGGGGAAGAGTGAGCAGTTCTTC
TRBV2	.	TRBJ2-4	.	CASSTGNLAKNIQYF	TGTGCCAGCAGTACAGGGAACTTAGCCAAAAACATTCAGTACTTC
TRBV6-5	.	TRBJ2-3	TRBD1	CASSRDRGRTDTQYF	TGTGCCAGCAGCAGGGACAGGGGACGCACAGATACGCAGTATTTT
TRBV19	.	TRBJ1-4	TRBD1	CASSVTGVTEKLFF	TGTGCCAGTAGTGTGACAGGGGTTACTGAAAAACTGTTTTTT
TRBV19	.	TRBJ2-7	.	CASSNQGFSYEQYF	TGTGCCAGTAGTAATCAGGGATTCTCCTACGAGCAGTACTTC
TRBV5-1	once	TRBJ2-7	TRBD2	CASRTSGGAYEQYF	TGCGCCAGCCGGACTAGCGGGGGGGCCTACGAGCAGTACTTC
TRBV7-9	.	TRBJ1-1	.	CASSLGPPNTEAFF	TGTGCCAGCAGCTTAGGGCCACCGAACACTGAAGCTTTCTTT
TRBV30	.	TRBJ1-1	.	CAWNGRADTEAFF	TGTGCCTGGAACGGGCGGGCGGACACTGAAGCTTTCTTT
TRBV6-2/TRBV6-3	.	TRBJ1-1	TRBD1	CASSYGTGRTEAFF	TGTGCCAGCAGTTATGGGACAGGGCGAACTGAAGCTTTCTTT
TRBV7-2	.	TRBJ1-5	.	CASSLRLYSNQPQHF	TGTGCCAGCAGCTTACGCCTATATAGCAATCAGCCCCAGCATTTT
TRBV6-5	.	TRBJ1-1	TRBD1	CASSWLTGGTEAFF	TGTGCCAGCAGTTGGTTGACAGGGGGGACTGAAGCTTTCTTT
TRBV10-3	.	TRBJ2-7	TRBD1	CAISPGTGLYEQYF	TGTGCCATCAGCCCCGGGACAGGGCTTTACGAGCAGTACTTC
TRBV11-3	few	TRBJ2-7	TRBD1	CASSSGTGPYEQYF	TGTGCCAGCAGCTCGGGGACAGGGCCCTACGAGCAGTACTTC
TRBV7-7	.	TRBJ2-1	TRBD2	CASSLALWTSGGRNNEQFF	TGTGCCAGCAGCTTAGCGCTCTGGACTAGCGGGGGGAGAAACAATGAGCAGTTCTTC
TRBV2	.	TRBJ1-5	TRBD1	CASSGQGIGQPQHF	TGTGCCAGCAGTGGACAGGGAATAGGCCAGCCCCAGCATTTT
TRBV4-1	few	TRBJ1-6	.	CASSQDDRINSPLHF	TGCGCCAGCAGCCAAGACGACAGGATCAATTCACCCCTCCACTTT
TRBV20-1	.	TRBJ1-2	.	CSASAGTNYGYTF	TGCAGTGCTAGTGCCGGGACAAATTATGGCTACACCTTC